Sequencing of this T cell receptor (beta chain) was carried out in a study of molecular identifiers for immune sequencing clone quantification. The study's findings and limits: In CMV-specific effectors, clones above 20 copies held over 99% of molecules; naive, under 1%.

Germline CDR1 and CDR2: SGHRS and YFSETQ. Trimming shortened V by 3 bases and J by 4 bases, and 14 bases separated the two germline ends. CDR3 length equals 14 residues. The use of previously described methods and listed TCR primers produced the bulk TCR libraries. TCRdb redid the calling of the PCR reads with MiXCR, one entry per CDR3 protein. The sample contains about half a million distinct CDR3 sequences, less than 30% of which appear only once. The sorting of naive CD8 T cells used the CD8+CD4-CCR7+CD45RA+ phenotype. This clonotype was recorded at least ten times. Its cognate antigen is unknown. The TCR was taken from a human donor in good health. Some libraries in this study had Jurkat cell RNA spiked in. V gene TRBV5-1 combines with J gene TRBJ2-7, with D perhaps TRBD1 (6 bases). Sequenced: naive CD8+ T cells from blood, with Jurkat cell RNA spiked in. Subset indicated: FACS-sorted CD8+CD4-CCR7+CD45RA+ naive T cells. The chain's CDR3 is CASSSLGQGYEQYF. As DNA, the CDR3 is TGCGCCAGCAGCTCGCTGGGCCAGGGGTACGAGCAGTACTTC.